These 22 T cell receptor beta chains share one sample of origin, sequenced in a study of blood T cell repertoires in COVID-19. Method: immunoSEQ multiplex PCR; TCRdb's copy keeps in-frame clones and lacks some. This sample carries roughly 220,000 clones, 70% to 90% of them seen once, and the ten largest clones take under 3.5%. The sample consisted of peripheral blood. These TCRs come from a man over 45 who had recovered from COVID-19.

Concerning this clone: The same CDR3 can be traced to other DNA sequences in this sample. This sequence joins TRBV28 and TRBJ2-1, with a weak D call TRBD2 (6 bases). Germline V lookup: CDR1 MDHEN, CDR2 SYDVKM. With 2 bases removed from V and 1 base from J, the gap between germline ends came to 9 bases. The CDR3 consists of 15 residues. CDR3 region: CASSLGGSSYNEQFF. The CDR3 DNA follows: TGTGCCAGCAGTTTAGGAGGGAGTTCCTACAATGAGCAGTTCTTC.

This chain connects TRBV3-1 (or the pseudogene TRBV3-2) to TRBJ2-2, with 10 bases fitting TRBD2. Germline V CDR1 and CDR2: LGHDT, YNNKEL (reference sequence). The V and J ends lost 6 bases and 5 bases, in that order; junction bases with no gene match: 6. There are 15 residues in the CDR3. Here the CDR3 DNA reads TGTGCCAGCAGACTCACTAGCGGGATAACCGGGGAGCTGTTTTTT. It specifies CASRLTSGITGELFF.

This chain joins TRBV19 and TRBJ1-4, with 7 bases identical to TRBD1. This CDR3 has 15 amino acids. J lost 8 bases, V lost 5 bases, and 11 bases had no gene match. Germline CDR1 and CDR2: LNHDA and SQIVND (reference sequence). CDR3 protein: CASSDGQAFGEKLFF. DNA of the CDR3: TGTGCCAGTAGTGACGGACAGGCTTTCGGGGAAAAACTGTTTTTT.

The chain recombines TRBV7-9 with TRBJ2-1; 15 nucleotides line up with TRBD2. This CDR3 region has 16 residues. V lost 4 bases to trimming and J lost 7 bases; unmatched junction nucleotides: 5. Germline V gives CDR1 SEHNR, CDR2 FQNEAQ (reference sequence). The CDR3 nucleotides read TGTGCCAGCAGCTCCACCGGGACTAGCGGGAGGAATGAGCAGTTCTTC. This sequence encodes CASSSTGTSGRNEQFF.

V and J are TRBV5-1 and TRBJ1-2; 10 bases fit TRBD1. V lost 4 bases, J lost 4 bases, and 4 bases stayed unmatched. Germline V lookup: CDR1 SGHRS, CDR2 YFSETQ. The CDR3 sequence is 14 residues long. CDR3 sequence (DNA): TGCGCCAGCAGCATTGGGACAGGGGTCTATGGCTACACCTTC. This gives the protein CASSIGTGVYGYTF.

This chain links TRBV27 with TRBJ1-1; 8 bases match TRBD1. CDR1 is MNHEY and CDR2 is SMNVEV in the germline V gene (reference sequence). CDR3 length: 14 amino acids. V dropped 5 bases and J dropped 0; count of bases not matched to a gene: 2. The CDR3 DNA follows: TGTGCCAGCAGTCGACAGGGGATGAACACTGAAGCTTTCTTT. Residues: CASSRQGMNTEAFF.

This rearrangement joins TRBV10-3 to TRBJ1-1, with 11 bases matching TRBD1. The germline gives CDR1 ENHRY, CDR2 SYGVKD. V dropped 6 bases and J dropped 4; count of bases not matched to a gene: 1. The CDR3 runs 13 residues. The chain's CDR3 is CAIRGQGGTEAFF. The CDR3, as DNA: TGTGCCATCAGGGGACAGGGGGGCACTGAAGCTTTCTTT.

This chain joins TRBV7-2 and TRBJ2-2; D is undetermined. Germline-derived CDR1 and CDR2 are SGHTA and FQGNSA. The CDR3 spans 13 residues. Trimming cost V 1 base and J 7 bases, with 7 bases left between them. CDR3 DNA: TGTGCCAGCAGCTTAGGAGAAGTCGGGGAGCTGTTTTTT. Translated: CASSLGEVGELFF.

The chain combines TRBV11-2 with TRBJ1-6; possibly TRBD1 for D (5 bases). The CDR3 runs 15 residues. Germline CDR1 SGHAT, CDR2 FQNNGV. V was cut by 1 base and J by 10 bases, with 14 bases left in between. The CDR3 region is CASSLAPDRGSPLHF. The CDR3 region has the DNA TGTGCCAGCAGCTTAGCACCGGACCGGGGGTCACCCCTCCACTTT.

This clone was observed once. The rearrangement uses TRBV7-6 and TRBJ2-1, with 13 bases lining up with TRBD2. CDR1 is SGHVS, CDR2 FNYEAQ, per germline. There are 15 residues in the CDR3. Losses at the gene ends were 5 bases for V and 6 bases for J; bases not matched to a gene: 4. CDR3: CASSTGTSGVNEQFF. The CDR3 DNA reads TGTGCCAGCAGCACCGGGACTAGCGGGGTCAATGAGCAGTTCTTC.

The CDR3 region has the DNA TGTGCCAGCAGTCAATATCGGGTGCTCAGCACAGATACGCAGTATTTT. It translates to CASSQYRVLSTDTQYF. The rearrangement joins TRBV28 to TRBJ2-3; D ambiguous. Trimming pared 5 bases from V and 0 bases from J, leaving 15 bases between. CDR3 size: 16 residues. CDR1 MDHEN and CDR2 SYDVKM come from the germline V gene.

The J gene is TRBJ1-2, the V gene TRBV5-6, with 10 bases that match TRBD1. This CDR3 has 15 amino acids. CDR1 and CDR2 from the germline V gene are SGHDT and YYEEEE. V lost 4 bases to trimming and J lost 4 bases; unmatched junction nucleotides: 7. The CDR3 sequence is CASSPTGGALYGYTF. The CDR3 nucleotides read TGTGCCAGCAGCCCGACAGGGGGCGCCCTCTATGGCTACACCTTC.

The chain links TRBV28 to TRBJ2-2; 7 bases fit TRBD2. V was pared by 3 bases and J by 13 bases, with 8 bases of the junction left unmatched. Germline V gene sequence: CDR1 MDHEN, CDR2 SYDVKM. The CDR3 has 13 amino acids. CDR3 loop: CASSFELAARLFF. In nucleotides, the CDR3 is TGTGCCAGCAGTTTCGAGCTAGCGGCTCGGCTGTTTTTT.

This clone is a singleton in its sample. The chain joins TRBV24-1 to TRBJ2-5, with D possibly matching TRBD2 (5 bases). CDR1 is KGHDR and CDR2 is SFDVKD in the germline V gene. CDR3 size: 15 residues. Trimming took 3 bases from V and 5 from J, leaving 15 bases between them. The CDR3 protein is CATSDADGDGETQYF. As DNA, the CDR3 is TGTGCCACCAGTGATGCAGACGGGGATGGGGAGACCCAGTACTTC.

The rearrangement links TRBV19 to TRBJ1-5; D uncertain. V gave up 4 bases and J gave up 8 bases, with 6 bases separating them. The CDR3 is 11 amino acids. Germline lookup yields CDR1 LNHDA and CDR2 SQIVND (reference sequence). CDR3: CASSSGEPQHF. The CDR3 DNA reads TGTGCCAGTAGTAGCGGGGAGCCCCAGCATTTT.

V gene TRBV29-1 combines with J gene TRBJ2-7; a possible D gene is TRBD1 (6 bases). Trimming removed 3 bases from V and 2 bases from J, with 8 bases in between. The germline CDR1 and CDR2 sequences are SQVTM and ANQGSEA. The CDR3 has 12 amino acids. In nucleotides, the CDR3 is TGCAGCGTTGAGGACAGTACCTACGAGCAGTACTTC. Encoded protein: CSVEDSTYEQYF.

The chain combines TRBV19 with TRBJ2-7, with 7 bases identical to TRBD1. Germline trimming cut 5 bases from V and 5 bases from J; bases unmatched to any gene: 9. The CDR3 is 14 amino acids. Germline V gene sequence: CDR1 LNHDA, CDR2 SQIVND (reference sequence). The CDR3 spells CASSPTGLSDEQYF. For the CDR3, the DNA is TGTGCCAGTAGTCCGACAGGGCTTTCCGACGAGCAGTACTTC.

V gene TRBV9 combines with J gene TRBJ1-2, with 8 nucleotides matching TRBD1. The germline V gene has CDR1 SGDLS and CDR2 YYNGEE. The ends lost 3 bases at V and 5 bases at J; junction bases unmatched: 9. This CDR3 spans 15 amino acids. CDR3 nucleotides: TGTGCCAGCAGCGGACGGACAGGGATAAGTTATGGCTACACCTTC. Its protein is CASSGRTGISYGYTF. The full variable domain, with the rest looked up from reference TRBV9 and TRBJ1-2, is DSGVTQTPKHLITATGQRVTLRCSPRSGDLSVYWYQQSLDQGLQFLIQYYNGEERAKGNILERFSAQQFPDLHSELNLSSLELGDSALYFCASSGRTGISYGYTFGSGTRLTVV.

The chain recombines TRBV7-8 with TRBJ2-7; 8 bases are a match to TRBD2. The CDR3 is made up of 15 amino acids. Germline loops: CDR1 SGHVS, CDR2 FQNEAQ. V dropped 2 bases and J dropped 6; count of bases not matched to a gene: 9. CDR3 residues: CASSLLTAGAGEQYF. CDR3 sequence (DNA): TGTGCCAGCAGCTTATTAACAGCGGGAGCTGGCGAGCAGTACTTC.

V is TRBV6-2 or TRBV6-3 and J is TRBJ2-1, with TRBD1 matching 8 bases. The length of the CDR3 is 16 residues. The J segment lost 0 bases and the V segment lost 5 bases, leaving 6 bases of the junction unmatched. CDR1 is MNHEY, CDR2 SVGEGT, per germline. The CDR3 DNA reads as TGTGCCAGCAGTACTCCCGGACAGGGCTCCTACAATGAGCAGTTCTTC. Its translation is CASSTPGQGSYNEQFF.

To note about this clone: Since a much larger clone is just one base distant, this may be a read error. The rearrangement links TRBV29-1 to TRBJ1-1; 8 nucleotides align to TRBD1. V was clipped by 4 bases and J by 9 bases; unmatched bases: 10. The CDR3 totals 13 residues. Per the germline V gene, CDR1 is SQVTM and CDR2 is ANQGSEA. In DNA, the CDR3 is TGCAGCGTTGCTCAGGGGGCTTTGTCTAAAGCTTTCTTT. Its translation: CSVAQGALSKAFF.

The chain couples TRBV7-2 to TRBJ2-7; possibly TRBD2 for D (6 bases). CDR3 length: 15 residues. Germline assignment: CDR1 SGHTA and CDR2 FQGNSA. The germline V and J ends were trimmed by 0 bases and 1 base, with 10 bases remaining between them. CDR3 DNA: TGTGCCAGCAGCTTAGCGGGTAGCGGTTCCTACGAGCAGTACTTC. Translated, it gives CASSLAGSGSYEQYF.